This TCR beta chain came from a study of T cell repertoires in cytomegalovirus infection. Study summary: In the study, CMV epitopes included recently identified HLA-C-restricted and well-studied HLA-B-restricted ones. CMV infection together with matching HLA type was indicated by public TCR beta signatures.

The ends lost 6 bases at V and 0 bases at J; junction bases unmatched: 18. Germline lookup yields CDR1 LGHDT and CDR2 YNNKEL (reference sequence). CDR3 length: 20 residues. Turning to this clonotype: Its antigen is as yet unknown.

TCRdb passed the reads through MiXCR, listing each CDR3 protein once. The data hold 700,000 to 900,000 distinct CDR3 sequences, with under 35% observed a single time. The clonotype originates from a human donor in good health (CMV status not recorded). Some clones in this sample may be carry-over from other donors' samples. The chain combines TRBV3-1 with TRBJ1-5, with 9 nucleotides matching TRBD1. The sample consisted of cultured CD8+ T cells from PBMCs, taken from culture after CMV antigen stimulation. The CDR3 here is CASRELRGTGREDSNQPQHF. CDR3 nucleotide sequence: TGTGCCAGCAGGGAACTCCGAGGGACAGGGAGAGAGGATAGCAATCAGCCCCAGCATTTT.